This TCR beta chain was captured in a study of shared clonotypes between healthy human individuals (dated by TCRdb to between 2020 and 2021). Regarding the study in general: A couple of women and a few men aged 18 to 49 years were included in the cohort. Per donor, leukapheresis produced somewhere between about 0.8 and 9 billion PBMCs. For each donor, CD4 naive and CD4 memory were each given three plates, CD8 naive was given two plates, and CD8 memory was given one plate. The study deeply sequenced blood TCR repertoires of about 5 healthy adults to estimate repertoire size and the extent of clonotype sharing between individuals. To increase sequencing depth and limit assay-specific biases, TCR repertoire library preparation and sequencing were carried out by different laboratories using diverse techniques. Overall results and qualifications from the work: Pairwise subsampling led to the expectation that sequencing depth would affect the degree of clonotype sharing among donors. Because the study included only a small number of donors, the genetic and exposure-history diversity represented was limited. Compared with non-shared clonotypes, clonotypes shared by all four sorted-subset donors had higher generation probabilities. Even with the large sequencing depth, rarefaction of the sorted-subset datasets indicated that sequencing was incomplete. Naive subsets generally had larger estimated clonotype richness than memory subsets did. Only blood was sampled, and tissue TCR repertoires likely differ from those in blood. About 5% of naive CD4, approximately 3.7% of naive CD8, 2% to 2.5% of memory CD4, and about 0.4% of memory CD8 clonotypes were shared across several donors.

Using the deep immunoSEQ assay, multiplex PCR amplified TCR CDR3 regions from genomic DNA. Genomic DNA extracted from each cell subset was distributed evenly over all wells of several immunoSEQ 96-well plates, and each plate served as one replicate. Each replicate PCR for sorted subsets received 200 ng genomic DNA, equal to roughly 29,000 T cell genomes. Purified libraries were quantified with a Qubit 3.0 fluorometer, sized on a Bioanalyzer 2100, and re-quantified with the KAPA Library Quantification kit. A separate single-read 150-cycle Illumina NextSeq 550 flow cell was used to sequence each immunoSEQ 96-well plate. The published analysis was carried out like this. Because the immunoSEQ output included only junctional sequences and no quality scores, the filtering could not be the same as the filtering used for full-length reads. To assign V/J genes and CDR3, sequences were annotated against IMGT germline references using PyIR, a Python wrapper for IgBLAST v1.9. Reads with weak V/J assignments (E-value above 1e-6), missing CDR3, stop codons, out-of-frame junctions, or ambiguous translated residues were removed. V3J clonotypes were defined by identical inferred V gene, J gene, and CDR3 amino acid sequence. Percentage overlap between repertoires was computed as shared unique clonotypes divided by the size of the smaller repertoire. Three approaches were used to assess repertoire richness: RTK rarefaction, the Chao1 estimator, and Recon v2.1 estimates of unobserved clonotypes. Generation probabilities were computed with OLGA for all TCRbeta clonotypes obtained by the gDNA method from several donors. TCRdb re-hosts the immuneACCESS table, in-frame sequences only. Its copies lack some clones; in the studies checked, an unresolved V gene accounts for under half of them, and the cause for the rest is not known. Clonal size and the V and J genes are those of that table, whereas D and trimming came from the DNA. In all, the sample holds around 2.5 million clones, and 80% to 95% of those were seen once. The ten biggest clones cover approximately 0.36% of the sample.

As to this clone: Its antigen is not yet known. No much larger clone exists at a distance of one base, and base qualities are not known.

Healthy HIV-negative adults with no recently reported acute infections or vaccinations were included as donors. Every donor was a Caucasian adult living in Nashville, Tennessee, USA. CD4+ T cells were enriched by magnetic negative selection; naive cells were then positively selected on CD45RA, and the negative fraction formed the memory subset. After blood collection by leukapheresis, PBMCs were isolated using Ficoll-Histopaque density gradient centrifugation and then cryopreserved in the vapor phase of liquid nitrogen. Analytical flow cytometry was used to check the purity and quantity of each magnetically sorted T cell population. Genomic DNA was isolated from each sorted fraction and quantified by UV absorbance on a Nanodrop 2000c. In the germline V gene (reference sequence), CDR1 corresponds to SGHNT and CDR2 to YYREEE. The trim is 1 base for V and 2 bases for J, with a gap of 16 bases between the germline ends. CDR3 length: 16 amino acids, cysteine to phenylalanine. The DNA shown is the 48-base CDR3, in frame from base 1.

This receptor was identified in a man aged 18 to 30 in good health. Some clones in this sample may be carry-over from other donors' samples. The sequenced sample consisted of naive CD4+ T cells from PBMCs. The sample's cell subset or site label, in plain terms: CD45RA+ positively selected. Rearrangement joined TRBV5-4 to TRBJ2-7, with the D segment possibly TRBD1 or TRBD2, each aligning over 6 bases. The CDR3 reads CASSLIRGGGTYEQYF. In nucleotide form, the sequence is TGTGCCAGCAGCTTGATCAGGGGCGGCGGGACCTACGAGCAGTACTTC. Supplemented by the reference TRBV5-4 and TRBJ2-7 proteins around the CDR3, the complete variable domain is ETGVTQSPTHLIKTRGQQVTLRCSSQSGHNTVSWYQQALGQGPQFIFQYYREEENGRGNFPPRFSGLQFPNYSSELNVNALELDDSALYLCASSLIRGGGTYEQYFGPGTRLTVT.